This TCR beta chain is from a study of molecular identifiers for immune sequencing clone quantification. General observations from the study: Clones that exceeded 20 RNA copies held over 99% of effector molecules, yet under 1% in naive cells.

TCRdb fed the PCR reads into MiXCR, producing one record per CDR3 protein. Altogether under 600,000 distinct CDR3 sequences are present, over 20% being singletons, with the ten largest covering 0.7% to 1%. About this clonotype itself: Antigen unknown. The junction shows a germline mismatch at one end, possibly a read error.

Germline V gene data show CDR1 as DFQATT and CDR2 as SNEGSKA (reference sequence). This CDR3 has 15 amino acids. The receptor was derived from a human donor in good health. Some libraries in this study had Jurkat cell RNA spiked in. The sample was naive CD8+ T cells from blood, with Jurkat cell RNA spiked in. Subset in this sample: FACS-sorted CD8+CD4-CCR7+CD45RA+ naive T cells. The gene calls are TRBV20-1 and TRBJ2-7; D possibly uses TRBD1 or TRBD2 (5 bases each). The CDR3 DNA reads TGCAGTGCTAAAGAGGGGCGCCTCACTCCCTACGAGCAGTGCTTC. It encodes CSAKEGRLTPYEQCF.